This passage covers 17 T cell receptor beta chains from one sample sequenced in a study of T cells in Graves' hyperthyroidism and ophthalmopathy. Template material for amplifying TCR beta CDR3 regions consisted of RNA transcripts. First-round RT-PCR of the TCR CDR3 relied on the HTBI primer set. TCRdb processed the multiplex PCR reads anew with MiXCR; each CDR3 protein has one entry. The sample carries about 690,000 distinct CDR3 sequences, 15% to 20% recorded once. The sample was blood. Every receptor here comes from a man between 45 and 60 years old with Graves' hyperthyroidism.

This clonotype was found a few times. This chain links TRBV30 with TRBJ1-5; the match to TRBD1 covers 9 bases. CDR1 GTSNPN and CDR2 SVGIG come from the germline V gene (reference sequence). V dropped 1 base and J dropped 5; count of bases not matched to a gene: 9. The CDR3 spans 16 residues. The CDR3, as DNA: TGTGCCTGGAGTGCAGGACTGAACAGGGGGCATCAGCCCCAGCATTTT. Its translation: CAWSAGLNRGHQPQHF.

The chain combines TRBV6-1 with TRBJ2-1; TRBD2 matches 9 bases. With 6 bases clipped from V and 0 bases from J, the junction kept 6 bases outside the gene matches. Germline CDR1 and CDR2: MNHNS and SASEGT. This CDR3 comprises 16 residues. The CDR3 loop reads CASRDSGGGSYNEQFF. CDR3 in DNA: TGTGCCAGCAGGGATAGCGGGGGAGGCTCCTACAATGAGCAGTTCTTC.

This clonotype came up a few times. The J gene is TRBJ2-3, the V gene TRBV6-1; TRBD1 might be the D (6 bases). V was clipped by 6 bases and J by 6 bases, with 16 bases between them. This CDR3 has 14 residues. Germline V gives CDR1 MNHNS, CDR2 SASEGT. As DNA, the CDR3 is TGTGCCAGCAGCCGAACTCCGAGGGGGGATACGCAGTATTTT. Protein product: CASSRTPRGDTQYF.

This clonotype was detected only a few times. The genes are TRBV20-1 and TRBJ2-1; 7 bases are shared with TRBD2. Germline loops: CDR1 DFQATT, CDR2 SNEGSKA (reference sequence). This CDR3 spans 16 amino acids. V lost 0 bases to trimming and J lost 7 bases; unmatched junction nucleotides: 12. This CDR3 reads CSARDWGGSKGNEQFF. As DNA, the CDR3 is TGCAGTGCTAGAGATTGGGGGGGGAGTAAGGGGAATGAGCAGTTCTTC.

This clonotype was counted between two and nine times. This chain links TRBV6-4 with TRBJ2-1; TRBD1 agrees at 7 bases. The germline gives CDR1 MRHNA, CDR2 SNTAGT. The CDR3 contains 15 residues. The V gene end was trimmed by 0 bases and the J gene end by 6 bases; junction bases not matched to a gene: 5. CDR3 sequence (DNA): TGTGCCAGCAGTGACTCTTGGGACAGTGGCAATGAGCAGTTCTTC. It encodes CASSDSWDSGNEQFF.

The chain recombines TRBV3-1 with TRBJ1-6, with D possibly matching TRBD1 (5 bases). The CDR3 has 13 residues. The germline gives CDR1 LGHDT, CDR2 YNNKEL (reference sequence). V was trimmed by 8 bases and J by 6 bases, leaving 11 bases between them. CDR3: CASGARSNSPLHF. The CDR3 DNA sequence: TGTGCCAGCGGGGCCAGGAGTAATTCACCCCTCCACTTT.

This rearrangement joins TRBV20-1 to TRBJ2-5; TRBD2 matches at 10 bases. CDR1 and CDR2 from the germline V gene are DFQATT and SNEGSKA (reference sequence). Trimming took 4 bases from V and 5 from J; bases not matched to a gene: 7. This CDR3 spans 14 amino acids. CDR3 coding DNA: TGCAGTGCTACTAGCGGGAGTCAAGTGGAGACCCAGTACTTC. The encoded protein is CSATSGSQVETQYF.

Many counts were recorded for this clonotype. The J gene is TRBJ2-7, the V gene TRBV12-3 or TRBV12-4; D not certain. The CDR3 totals 17 residues. The V and J ends lost 1 base and 0 bases respectively, with 16 bases between them. In DNA form, the CDR3 reads TGTGCCAGCAGTTTAGAGGCGGAACTCTCCCCCTCCTACGAGCAGTACTTC. Its protein product is CASSLEAELSPSYEQYF.

In its sample, this clonotype was seen many times. This chain joins TRBV12-3 or TRBV12-4 and TRBJ2-3; no clear D. This CDR3 comprises 12 residues. V shed 1 base and J shed 6 bases, with 5 bases lying between them. The CDR3 protein is CASSLDSDTQYF. The CDR3 DNA reads as TGTGCCAGCAGTTTAGATTCGGATACGCAGTATTTT.

The rearrangement links TRBV7-9 to TRBJ2-7, with TRBD2 matching over 7 bases. V dropped 4 bases and J dropped 5; count of bases not matched to a gene: 14. Germline V CDR1 and CDR2: SEHNR, FQNEAQ (reference sequence). The CDR3 covers 16 residues. The CDR3 reads CASSSDSWGGGNEQYF. The CDR3 region has the DNA TGTGCCAGCAGCTCCGACTCTTGGGGGGGGGGGAACGAGCAGTACTTC.

In this sample, this clonotype turned up many times. V gene TRBV2 combines with J gene TRBJ1-4; D ambiguous. This CDR3 is built from 14 residues. Germline CDR1 reads SNHLY; CDR2 reads FYNNEI. The V end lost 8 bases, the J end lost 1 base, and 11 bases lay between the germline ends. For the CDR3, the DNA is TGTGCCAGCCGAGTTGGGCAAACTAATGAAAAACTGTTTTTT. It translates to CASRVGQTNEKLFF.

A remark on this clonotype: It may be a read error: a sequence one base away is much more abundant. CDR3 DNA sequence: TGTGCCGGCAGCCGGCCTCTTGGTGAGCAGTACTTC. This codes for CAGSRPLGEQYF. This rearrangement joins TRBV6-2 or TRBV6-3 to TRBJ2-7, with D hard to call. Germline V gene data show CDR1 as MNHEY and CDR2 as SVGEGT. The CDR3 runs to 12 residues.

The table lists this clonotype with a few counts. The J gene is TRBJ1-2, the V gene TRBV30; D is undetermined. The ends were cut back, 1 base at V and 4 bases at J, with 7 bases in the middle. Germline loops: CDR1 GTSNPN, CDR2 SVGIG (reference sequence). The CDR3 is 12 residues long. The CDR3, as DNA: TGTGCCTGGAGTGACCCCGGCTATGGCTACACCTTC. This translates into CAWSDPGYGYTF. Complete variable domain (other parts from reference TRBV30 and TRBJ1-2): SQTIHQWPATLVQPVGSPLSLECTVEGTSNPNLYWYRQAAGRGLQLLFYSVGIGQISSEVPQNLSASRPQDRQFILSSKKLLLSDSGFYLCAWSDPGYGYTFGSGTRLTVV.

The table lists this clonotype with a count of one. The rearrangement joins TRBV5-1 to TRBJ2-7; 10 bases match TRBD1. V was pared by 3 bases and J by 5 bases, with 8 bases of the junction left unmatched. From germline, CDR1 is SGHRS and CDR2 YFSETQ. The CDR3 sequence is 15 residues long. DNA for the CDR3: TGCGCCAGCAGCTGGACCGGGACAGGGGTTAACGAGCAGTACTTC. This translates into CASSWTGTGVNEQYF.

This clonotype has at least ten counts. The V and J genes are TRBV27 and TRBJ2-3, with 11 bases aligning to TRBD2. J lost 3 bases, V lost 6 bases, and 8 bases had no gene match. The germline V gene encodes CDR1 MNHEY and CDR2 SMNVEV (reference sequence). The CDR3 loop spans 16 amino acids. Written as DNA, the CDR3 is TGTGCCAGCAGCCCTCTAGCGGGGGGATGGACAGATACGCAGTATTTT. Protein: CASSPLAGGWTDTQYF.

This clonotype was picked up a small number of times. This chain joins TRBV7-6 and TRBJ2-5; D gene uncertain. Looked up from germline, CDR1 is SGHVS and CDR2 is FNYEAQ. Trimming removed 0 bases at V and 4 bases at J, with 15 bases between. The CDR3 spans 16 residues. This CDR3 reads CASSLAPGRQGETQYF. The CDR3 DNA sequence: TGTGCCAGCAGCTTAGCGCCGGGCCGCCAAGGAGAGACCCAGTACTTC.

This rearrangement joins TRBV4-1 to TRBJ2-2; 11 bases are a match to TRBD2. The V gene's germline CDR1 is MGHRA and CDR2 YSYEKL. V lost 1 base to trimming and J lost 2 bases; unmatched junction nucleotides: 9. The CDR3 is 19 amino acids. The CDR3 sequence: CASSQVLAGAAPNTGELFF. The CDR3 region has the DNA TGCGCCAGCAGCCAAGTACTAGCGGGGGCGGCCCCTAACACCGGGGAGCTGTTTTTT.